This TCR beta chain was captured in a study of spatial heterogeneity in lung cancer. Study at large: Raw sequencing reads included, on average, more than nine appearances of each unique TCR and UMI combination. Findings of the study overall: Blood contained ubiquitous expanded tumor TCRs more at resection than at follow-up.

By sample fraction, this clonotype is medium-sized. Antigen specificity is unknown. The time point: sample taken at primary tumor resection. The sequenced material consisted of unsorted whole RNA from tumor, nontumor lung or frozen PBMC. Carried by each TCR cDNA molecule was a unique molecular identifier. TCRdb reanalysed the 5' RACE reads using MiXCR and keeps one entry per CDR3 protein. Seen here are approximately 5,000 distinct CDR3 sequences, approximately 30% observed once, and the top ten hold around 42%. Germline values: CDR1 SEHNR, CDR2 FQNEAQ (reference sequence). V was pared by 1 base and J by 6 bases, with 9 bases between. The CDR3 spans 13 residues.

The receptor was derived from a male donor with early-stage non-small cell lung cancer. The chain recombines TRBV7-9 with TRBJ1-1; D is ambiguous. The sample was PBMCs, taken at surgery. The CDR3 spells CASSLVGEAEAFF. The CDR3, as DNA: TGTGCCAGCAGCTTAGTTGGGGAGGCTGAAGCTTTCTTT.